What follows are 13 T cell receptor beta chains derived from one specimen sequenced in a study of shared clonotypes between healthy human individuals. The data were produced by immunoSEQ multiplex PCR, yet TCRdb's version contains in-frame clones alone and is incomplete. The sample carries around 1,900,000 clones, 85% to 95% recorded once. Positive CCR7 selection of CD45RO-negative cells yielded the naive CD8 cells, and terminally differentiated effector memory CD45RA+ cells were excluded. Sequencing input: naive CD8+ T cells from PBMCs. These receptors were obtained from a man between 18 and 35 years old in good health. Some clones in this sample may be carry-over from other donors' samples.

The V gene is TRBV28, the J gene TRBJ2-2; D is undetermined. CDR3 size: 13 residues. The V and J ends lost 3 bases and 5 bases respectively, with 7 bases between them. Germline V gene data show CDR1 as MDHEN and CDR2 as SYDVKM. DNA of the CDR3: TGTGCCAGCAGTTTTATTCTGACCGGGGAGCTGTTTTTT. Translated: CASSFILTGELFF.

The chain couples TRBV19 to TRBJ1-2; D gene uncertain. The CDR3 runs to 11 residues. Germline CDR1 is LNHDA and CDR2 is SQIVND (reference sequence). Trimming pared 9 bases from V and 8 bases from J, leaving 13 bases between. The DNA for the CDR3 is TGTGCCAGCCTAGGAGGGCCAGGCTACACCTTC. Protein product: CASLGGPGYTF.

The chain's CDR3 is CASSLEPGNPYEQYF. CDR3 nucleotide sequence: TGCGCCAGCAGCTTGGAACCAGGGAATCCCTACGAGCAGTACTTC. The rearrangement links TRBV5-1 to TRBJ2-7, with D tentatively TRBD1 (5 bases). The CDR3 length is 15 residues. Trimming removed 0 bases at V and 2 bases at J, with 12 bases between. In germline, CDR1 is SGHRS, CDR2 YFSETQ.

V is TRBV13 and J is TRBJ1-4; a possible D gene is TRBD1 (6 bases). Germline CDR1 and CDR2: PRHDT and FYEKMQ (reference sequence). The CDR3 loop spans 14 amino acids. Trimming pared 4 bases from V and 4 bases from J, leaving 10 bases between. The DNA for the CDR3 is TGTGCCAGCAGCTACAGGGATTATAATGAAAAACTGTTTTTT. Its protein product is CASSYRDYNEKLFF.

This CDR3 reads CASSFSFLAENQETQYF. The CDR3 DNA reads as TGTGCCAGCAGTTTTTCCTTTCTAGCGGAGAACCAAGAGACCCAGTACTTC. V gene TRBV28 combines with J gene TRBJ2-5; 7 bases match TRBD2. Germline CDR1 is MDHEN and CDR2 is SYDVKM. There are 17 residues in the CDR3. Trimming removed 3 bases from V and 0 bases from J; junction bases left unmatched: 10.

The chain is built from TRBV6-5 and TRBJ2-7; TRBD1 agrees at 7 bases. Germline assignment: CDR1 MNHEY and CDR2 SVGAGI. The CDR3 loop spans 14 amino acids. V was pared by 5 bases and J by 5 bases, with 9 bases of the junction left unmatched. CDR3 residues: CASSTNRGRDEQYF. The CDR3 DNA reads TGTGCCAGCAGTACCAACAGGGGCCGAGACGAGCAGTACTTC.

This chain connects TRBV19 to TRBJ2-7; D may be TRBD1 (6 bases). V was cut by 5 bases and J by 5 bases, with 22 bases left in between. The CDR3 runs to 16 residues. CDR1 LNHDA and CDR2 SQIVND come from the germline V gene (reference sequence). The CDR3 sequence is CASSYNPGTRRNEQYF. The CDR3 DNA is TGTGCCAGTAGTTACAACCCCGGGACACGGAGGAACGAGCAGTACTTC.

This clone was observed many times. This chain uses TRBV4-3 with TRBJ1-2, with 7 bases matching TRBD1. Unmatched junction bases numbered 5, after V lost 0 bases and J lost 4 bases. This CDR3 is 15 amino acids long. Looked up from germline, CDR1 is LGHNA and CDR2 is YSLEER. CDR3 DNA: TGCGCCAGCAGCCAAGAGGTACAGGGGAGCTATGGCTACACCTTC. Its translation is CASSQEVQGSYGYTF.

The chain links TRBV7-8 to TRBJ2-7; D might be TRBD1 (6 bases). V lost 5 bases, J lost 2 bases, and 13 bases lay in between. CDR3 length: 14 residues. Germline loops: CDR1 SGHVS, CDR2 FQNEAQ. The CDR3 sequence is CASSQGTWTYEQYF. CDR3 nucleotides: TGTGCCAGCAGCCAGGGGACATGGACCTACGAGCAGTACTTC.

This clone was found once. The chain joins TRBV28 to TRBJ1-4; 10 positions agree with TRBD1. V dropped 10 bases and J dropped 3; count of bases not matched to a gene: 11. Germline lookup yields CDR1 MDHEN and CDR2 SYDVKM. The CDR3 is made up of 16 amino acids. CDR3 sequence (DNA): TGTGCCACCGGACGGACAGGGGGAGCGGCTAATGAAAAACTGTTTTTT. This codes for CATGRTGGAANEKLFF.

The chain joins TRBV27 to TRBJ2-5, with TRBD2 identical over 8 bases. Matching the DNA end better, TRBJ2-7 makes the J call doubtful. CDR1 and CDR2 (germline): MNHEY, SMNVEV (reference sequence). This CDR3 has 15 residues. DNA for the CDR3: TGTGCCACCTGGCCGGGACTAGAGGAACCCTACGAGCAGTACTTC. Translating it yields CATWPGLEEPYEQYF.

In nucleotides, the CDR3 is TGCGCCAGCAGCCATCCGGGACTAGCGGGAGTGGAGACCCAGTACTTC. It translates to CASSHPGLAGVETQYF. This chain links TRBV4-1 with TRBJ2-5; TRBD2 matches 14 bases. Per the germline V gene, CDR1 is MGHRA and CDR2 is YSYEKL. This CDR3 is 16 amino acids long. The V and J ends lost 3 bases and 5 bases, in that order; junction bases with no gene match: 5.

The chain has TRBV27 and TRBJ1-3; the match to TRBD1 covers 8 bases. The CDR3 has 18 residues. The J segment lost 2 bases and the V segment lost 0 bases, leaving 9 bases of the junction unmatched. The germline CDR1 and CDR2 sequences are MNHEY and SMNVEV (reference sequence). CDR3 in amino acids: CASSLSAGGGLPGNTIYF. The CDR3 DNA reads TGTGCCAGCAGTTTATCAGCAGGGGGCGGACTTCCTGGAAACACCATATATTTT.